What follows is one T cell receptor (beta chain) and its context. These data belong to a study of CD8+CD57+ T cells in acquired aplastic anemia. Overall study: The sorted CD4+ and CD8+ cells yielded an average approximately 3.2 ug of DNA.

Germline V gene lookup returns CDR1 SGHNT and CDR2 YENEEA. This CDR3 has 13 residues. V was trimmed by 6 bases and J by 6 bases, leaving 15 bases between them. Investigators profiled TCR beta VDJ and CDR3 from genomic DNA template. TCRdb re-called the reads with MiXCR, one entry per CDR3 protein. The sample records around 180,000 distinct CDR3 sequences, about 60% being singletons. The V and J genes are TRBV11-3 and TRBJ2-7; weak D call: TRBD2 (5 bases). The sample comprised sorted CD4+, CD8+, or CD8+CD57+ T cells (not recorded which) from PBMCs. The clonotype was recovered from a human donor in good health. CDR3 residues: CASSYTRETEQYF. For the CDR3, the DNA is TGTGCCAGCAGTTATACTCGGGAAACCGAGCAGTACTTC. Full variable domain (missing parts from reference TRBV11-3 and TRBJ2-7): EAGVVQSPRYKIIEKKQPVAFWCNPISGHNTLYWYLQNLGQGPELLIRYENEEAVDDSQLPKDRFSAERLKGVDSTLKIQPAELGDSAVYLCASSYTRETEQYFGPGTRLTVT.